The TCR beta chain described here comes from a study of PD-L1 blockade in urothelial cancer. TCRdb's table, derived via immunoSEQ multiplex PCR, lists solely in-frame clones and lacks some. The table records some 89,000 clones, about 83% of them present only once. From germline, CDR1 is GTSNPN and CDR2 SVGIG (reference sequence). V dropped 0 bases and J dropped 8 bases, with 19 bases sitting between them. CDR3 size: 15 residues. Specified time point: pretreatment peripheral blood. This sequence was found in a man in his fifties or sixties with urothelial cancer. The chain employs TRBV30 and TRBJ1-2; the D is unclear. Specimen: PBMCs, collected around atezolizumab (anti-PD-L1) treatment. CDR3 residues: CAWSVPQWEGRGYTF. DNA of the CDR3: TGTGCCTGGAGTGTACCTCAGTGGGAGGGCCGAGGCTACACCTTC.